The rows below give T cell receptor beta chains drawn from one sample of a study of blood T cell repertoires in COVID-19. The protocol was immunoSEQ multiplex PCR, while the TCRdb copy is restricted to in-frame clones and leaves out a portion. The table has roughly 290,000 clones, around nine tenths seen once. The material sequenced was PBMCs or T cells enriched from blood (not recorded which). The receptors originated from a woman in her thirties or forties who had recovered from COVID-19. Both conserved end residues are part of each CDR3. A D gene is named only where the DNA matches it firmly. Clone size is not always given. Where it is, it says once, few, many or a class for expanded clones.

V gene,J gene,clone size,D gene,CDR3 protein,CDR3 DNA
TRBV21-1,TRBJ1-4,-,-,CASRRSGQTSTLYNEKLFF,TGTGCCAGCAGGCGTTCCGGACAGACCTCTACGCTGTATAATGAAAAACTGTTTTTT
TRBV5-1,TRBJ1-4,-,TRBD1,CASSWTGGAEKLFF,TGCGCCAGCAGCTGGACAGGGGGAGCTGAAAAACTGTTTTTT
TRBV6-2/TRBV6-3,TRBJ2-7,-,TRBD2,CASSYGGLAGRAYEQYF,TGTGCCAGCAGTTACGGGGGACTAGCGGGAAGGGCCTACGAGCAGTACTTC
TRBV20-1,TRBJ2-7,-,TRBD2,CSARDRGDRYF,TGCAGTGCTAGAGATCGGGGGGACCGGTACTTC
TRBV28,TRBJ1-4,-,TRBD1,CASSLYQGAREKLFF,TGTGCCAGCAGTTTATATCAGGGGGCGCGTGAAAAACTGTTTTTT
TRBV14,TRBJ1-2,-,-,CASSQFATNFYGYTF,TGTGCCAGCAGCCAATTCGCCACGAACTTCTATGGCTACACCTTC
TRBV7-9,TRBJ2-1,-,TRBD2,CASSISGSGYNEQFF,TGTGCCAGCAGCATAAGCGGGAGTGGCTACAATGAGCAGTTCTTC
TRBV4-2,TRBJ2-5,-,-,CASSQDLGVGGETQYF,TGTGCCAGCAGCCAAGATCTGGGAGTGGGAGGAGAGACCCAGTACTTC
TRBV3-1/TRBV3-2,TRBJ2-7,-,TRBD1,CASSQDEGRGSSYEQYF,TGTGCCAGCAGCCAAGACGAGGGCAGGGGGAGCTCCTACGAGCAGTACTTC
TRBV5-1,TRBJ2-1,-,TRBD1,CASNNRDRVGDEQFF,TGCGCCAGCAACAACCGGGACAGGGTCGGCGATGAGCAGTTCTTC
TRBV5-5,TRBJ2-7,-,-,CASSLDGEEDFSYEQYF,TGTGCCAGCAGCTTGGACGGGGAGGAGGACTTCTCCTACGAGCAGTACTTC
TRBV7-3,TRBJ2-1,-,TRBD1,CASSERTGATYNEQFF,TGTGCCAGCAGCGAAAGGACAGGAGCCACCTACAATGAGCAGTTCTTC
TRBV4-3,TRBJ2-7,-,-,CASSQVAIGALSYEQYF,TGCGCCAGCAGCCAAGTCGCCATAGGGGCTCTTTCCTACGAGCAGTACTTC
TRBV5-1,TRBJ2-5,-,TRBD1,CASSFRGLSQETQYF,TGCGCCAGCAGCTTCAGGGGGCTATCCCAAGAGACCCAGTACTTC
TRBV12-3/TRBV12-4,TRBJ2-7,-,TRBD2,CASRVAGAYEQYF,TGTGCCAGCAGAGTAGCGGGAGCCTACGAGCAGTACTTC
TRBV11-2,TRBJ2-7,-,TRBD1,CASSYNQGAVVSEQYF,TGTGCCAGCAGCTACAACCAGGGGGCGGTTGTGTCCGAGCAGTACTTC
TRBV21-1,TRBJ1-2,-,-,CASSKGRTGIYGYTF,TGTGCCAGCAGCAAAGGTCGGACAGGGATCTATGGCTACACCTTC
TRBV7-2,TRBJ1-5,-,-,CASSLASRSNQPQHF,TGTGCCAGCAGCTTAGCGTCCCGGTCCAATCAGCCCCAGCATTTT
TRBV27,TRBJ2-1,-,-,CASHGLPYNEQFF,TGTGCCAGCCACGGACTCCCGTACAATGAGCAGTTCTTC
TRBV3-1/TRBV3-2,TRBJ2-1,once,TRBD2,CASSQMGGGAYNEQFF,TGTGCCAGCAGCCAGATGGGCGGGGGAGCCTACAATGAGCAGTTCTTC
TRBV7-9,TRBJ1-3,-,-,CASSLVFTSGNTIYF,TGTGCCAGCAGCTTAGTATTCACATCTGGAAACACCATATATTTT
TRBV19,TRBJ2-5,-,-,CASSIHQERRETQYF,TGTGCCAGTAGTATTCATCAGGAAAGGAGGGAGACCCAGTACTTC
TRBV28,TRBJ2-5,-,-,CASSWAGSGQETQYF,TGTGCCAGCAGTTGGGCGGGGAGCGGGCAAGAGACCCAGTACTTC
TRBV9,TRBJ2-5,-,TRBD1,CASSATGTGGRETQYF,TGTGCCAGCAGCGCAACCGGGACAGGGGGCAGGGAGACCCAGTACTTC
TRBV7-2,TRBJ1-1,-,-,CASSPPGRNTEAFF,TGTGCCAGCAGCCCCCCCGGTCGGAACACTGAAGCTTTCTTT
TRBV27,TRBJ2-2,-,TRBD1,CATGDRGRDGELFF,TGTGCCACTGGGGACAGGGGAAGGGACGGGGAGCTGTTTTTT
TRBV27,TRBJ1-1,few,TRBD1,CASSKDRARMDTEAFF,TGTGCCAGCAGTAAAGACAGGGCCAGGATGGACACTGAAGCTTTCTTT
TRBV7-2,TRBJ1-6,once,-,CASSLEGWGSPLHF,TGTGCCAGCAGCTTAGAGGGGTGGGGATCACCCCTCCACTTT
TRBV11-2,TRBJ1-3,-,TRBD1,CASGTGVPSGNTIYF,TGTGCCAGCGGGACAGGGGTCCCCTCTGGAAACACCATATATTTT
TRBV11-3,TRBJ2-5,once,TRBD1,CGDRAYETQYF,TGTGGGGACAGGGCGTACGAGACCCAGTACTTC
TRBV7-9,TRBJ2-7,few,-,CASSHSFNTDYEQYF,TGTGCCAGCAGCCACTCCTTCAATACCGACTACGAGCAGTACTTC
TRBV5-5,TRBJ1-4,-,TRBD1,CASSGSGTGGVFEKLFF,TGTGCCAGCAGCGGGTCCGGGACAGGGGGCGTTTTCGAAAAACTGTTTTTT
TRBV28,TRBJ2-5,-,TRBD1,CASRPSGTGRETQYF,TGTGCCAGCAGGCCATCCGGGACAGGGAGAGAGACCCAGTACTTC
TRBV24-1,TRBJ2-1,once,TRBD2,CATSVASGIRNEQFF,TGTGCCACCAGTGTGGCTAGCGGGATAAGGAATGAGCAGTTCTTC